This T cell receptor beta chain is from a study of molecular identifiers for immune sequencing clone quantification. General study results and limits: Barcode sharing among identical TCR molecules could make large clones appear smaller.

One entry per CDR3 protein results from TCRdb running MiXCR on the PCR reads. This sample has about 40,000 distinct CDR3 sequences, with under 20% found just once. Trimming pared 0 bases from V and 5 bases from J, leaving 9 bases between. The CDR3 totals 14 residues. Germline V gene data show CDR1 as SGHTA and CDR2 as FQGNSA. This clonotype is labeled as medium-sized. No antigen is known for it. Using a CD8+CD4-CCR7+CD45RA+ phenotype, naive CD8 T cells were sorted. The sequence derives from a human donor in good health. Some libraries in this study had Jurkat cell RNA spiked in. Sequencing used naive CD8+ T cells from blood, with Jurkat cell RNA spiked in. The subset denotes: FACS-sorted CD8+CD4-CCR7+CD45RA+ naive T cells. The chain uses TRBV7-2 and TRBJ2-3; D is unresolved. The CDR3 spells CASSLAETIDTQYF. CDR3 sequence (DNA): TGTGCCAGCAGCTTAGCGGAAACTATAGATACGCAGTATTTT.